Many counts were recorded for the clone carrying this T cell receptor beta chain. Its target is not known. The V gene's germline CDR1 is SGHKS and CDR2 YYEKEE (reference sequence). Losses at the gene ends were 0 bases for V and 9 bases for J; bases not matched to a gene: 7. The CDR3 totals 15 residues. This entry belongs to a study of identical twins. Overall study findings and caveats: There was more out-of-frame TCR alpha sharing in monozygotic twins than models estimated. Low generation probability was overrepresented in out-of-frame alpha sequences shared by twins. Less excess twin sharing appeared in beta out-of-frame sequences.

Each cDNA held unique molecular identifiers, and template switching gave it a universal primer site. TCRdb analysed the 5' RACE reads with MiXCR anew, one entry per CDR3 protein. The top ten clones hold about an eighth of a sample with approximately 94,000 distinct CDR3 sequences, about 6.1% of them seen once. The receptor comes from a woman in her forties or fifties in good health. V usage is TRBV5-5 and J usage is TRBJ1-5, with TRBD1 matching over 9 bases. Sequencing was performed on memory T cells sorted from blood. CDR3 nucleotide sequence: TGTGCCAGCAGCTTGGGGGGACAGGGATCGAGGCCCCAGCATTTT. It translates to CASSLGGQGSRPQHF.